The 31 T cell receptor beta chains in this list originate from one sample, sequenced in a study of CD8+ T cells in alopecia areata. As to treatment: oral pan-JAK inhibitor, 5-10 mg twice daily. It was cDNA, reverse transcribed from extracted RNA, that served as the sequencing template. TCRdb's table, derived via immunoSEQ multiplex PCR, lists solely in-frame clones and lacks some. The table records a few hundred thousand clones, roughly two fifths of them present only once. The sample here was CD4+ T cells sorted from blood, taken between weeks 30 and 35, from a patient treated with tofacitinib. These receptors all come from a human donor with alopecia areata.

This clone occurred many times. The same CDR3 can be traced to other DNA sequences in this sample. This sequence joins TRBV9 and TRBJ2-1; 10 nucleotides line up with TRBD2. The germline CDR1 and CDR2 sequences are SGDLS and YYNGEE. The V segment lost 0 bases and the J segment 10 bases; nucleotides outside the gene matches: 7. The CDR3 runs to 15 residues. CDR3 coding DNA: TGTGCCAGCAGCGTAGCTAGGACTAGCGGTGGGGAGCAGTTCTTC. It specifies CASSVARTSGGEQFF.

The chain recombines TRBV2 with TRBJ2-3, with TRBD1 identical over 7 bases. CDR3 length: 14 amino acids. V shed 6 bases, J shed 6 bases, and the junction held 9 bases outside the gene matches. Germline V gene data show CDR1 as SNHLY and CDR2 as FYNNEI. In DNA form, the CDR3 reads TGTGCCAGCAGGGGTAGGACAGGCCTTGATACGCAGTATTTT. It encodes CASRGRTGLDTQYF. Complete variable domain (other parts from reference TRBV2 and TRBJ2-3): EPEVTQTPSHQVTQMGQEVILRCVPISNHLYFYWYRQILGQKVEFLVSFYNNEISEKSEIFDDQFSVERPDGSNFTLKIRSTKLEDSAMYFCASRGRTGLDTQYFGPGTRLTVL.

This clone was observed a few times. The V and J genes are TRBV4-1 and TRBJ1-1; D perhaps matches TRBD1 (5 bases). Germline-derived CDR1 and CDR2 are MGHRA and YSYEKL. CDR3 size: 17 residues. V was trimmed by 1 base and J by 1 base, leaving 16 bases between them. CDR3 in DNA: TGCGCCAGCAGCCAAGGACGCATCCTTCAGGGGAACACTGAAGCTTTCTTT. This sequence encodes CASSQGRILQGNTEAFF.

The chain employs TRBV11-2 and TRBJ1-1; no clear D. Germline V CDR1 and CDR2: SGHAT, FQNNGV. The V end was cut by 0 bases, the J end by 4 bases, with 6 bases between. This CDR3 has 13 residues. CDR3 sequence (DNA): TGTGCCAGCAGCTTAGATCTGGGCACTGAAGCTTTCTTT. Translation gives CASSLDLGTEAFF.

The chain recombines TRBV9 with TRBJ1-1, with D hard to call. The V end was cut by 1 base, the J end by 1 base, with 5 bases between. This CDR3 has 13 residues. CDR1 and CDR2 (germline): SGDLS, YYNGEE. The CDR3 DNA is TGTGCCAGCAGCGTAAGCTGGAACACTGAAGCTTTCTTT. This sequence encodes CASSVSWNTEAFF.

This clone has a handful of counts. V is TRBV19 and J is TRBJ2-1, with D possibly matching TRBD2 (6 bases). Trimming took 7 bases from V and 3 from J, leaving 16 bases between them. Germline CDR1 is LNHDA and CDR2 is SQIVND (reference sequence). CDR3 size: 15 residues. The DNA for the CDR3 is TGTGCCAGTATAGGGAGGAAAGCAGGCTACAATGAGCAGTTCTTC. Protein sequence: CASIGRKAGYNEQFF.

This sequence joins TRBV5-1 and TRBJ2-7; D perhaps matches TRBD2 (6 bases). The CDR3 sequence is 13 residues long. The germline V and J ends were trimmed by 4 bases and 7 bases, with 15 bases remaining between them. The germline CDR1 and CDR2 sequences are SGHRS and YFSETQ. CDR3 sequence (DNA): TGCGCCAGCAGCCCCGTGGCCGGAGGGGAGCAGTACTTC. It codes for CASSPVAGGEQYF.

This clone was counted many times. The rearrangement joins TRBV4-2 to TRBJ2-1; D gene unclear. Trimming stripped 0 bases from V and 5 bases from J, with 17 bases between. The CDR3 consists of 17 residues. Germline V gene lookup returns CDR1 LGHNA and CDR2 YNFKEQ. As DNA, the CDR3 is TGTGCCAGCAGCCAAGACTTTCGTAAGCGAACCCACAATGAGCAGTTCTTC. Amino acids: CASSQDFRKRTHNEQFF.

The chain couples TRBV5-1 to TRBJ2-2; tentative D call: TRBD1 (5 bases). The CDR3 covers 14 residues. V shed 0 bases and J shed 8 bases, with 11 bases lying between them. The germline CDR1 and CDR2 sequences are SGHRS and YFSETQ. Here the CDR3 reads CASSLAVGPGELFF. DNA of the CDR3: TGCGCCAGCAGCTTGGCCGTGGGGCCGGGGGAGCTGTTTTTT.

The J gene is TRBJ1-2, the V gene TRBV10-3; unclear D gene. The V gene's germline CDR1 is ENHRY and CDR2 SYGVKD. The V gene lost 2 bases and the J gene lost 8 bases, with 6 bases spanning the gap. The CDR3 totals 11 residues. The CDR3 bases are TGTGCCATCAGTGAGGGGCACGGCTACACCTTC. It specifies CAISEGHGYTF.

This clone was counted between two and nine times. The V gene is TRBV7-2, the J gene TRBJ2-7; 10 bases align to TRBD2. The CDR3 loop spans 16 amino acids. The V gene's germline CDR1 is SGHTA and CDR2 FQGNSA. V shed 1 base and J 0 bases; nucleotides not matched to a gene: 3. CDR3 DNA sequence: TGTGCCAGCAGCTTAGAGGCTAGCGGGAGCTCCTACGAGCAGTACTTC. Translation: CASSLEASGSSYEQYF.

The chain employs TRBV4-1 and TRBJ2-1; the D gene is possibly TRBD1 (5 bases). Germline CDR1 and CDR2: MGHRA and YSYEKL. The CDR3 has 15 residues. V was shortened by 1 base and J by 1 base, with 8 bases between the two germline ends. CDR3 region: CASSQVTVSYNEQFF. In DNA, the CDR3 is TGCGCCAGCAGCCAAGTGACAGTGTCCTACAATGAGCAGTTCTTC.

CDR3 nucleotides: TGTGCCAGCAGCTCCGGGACAGGGGAATTGGATACGCAGTATTTT. Its translation is CASSSGTGELDTQYF. V is TRBV7-9 and J is TRBJ2-3; 10 bases are a match to TRBD1. Losses at the gene ends were 4 bases for V and 6 bases for J; bases not matched to a gene: 7. Germline V lookup: CDR1 SEHNR, CDR2 FQNEAQ (reference sequence). This CDR3 has 15 amino acids.

This clone was counted between two and nine times. Additional DNA sequences in this sample encode the identical CDR3. V and J are TRBV29-1 and TRBJ1-1; no clear D gene. CDR3 length equals 13 residues. V was shortened by 4 bases and J by 0 bases, with 9 bases between the two germline ends. Germline loops: CDR1 SQVTM, CDR2 ANQGSEA. CDR3 in amino acids: CSVVGRLNTEAFF. CDR3 DNA sequence: TGCAGCGTTGTAGGACGGTTGAACACTGAAGCTTTCTTT.

This rearrangement joins TRBV4-1 to TRBJ2-5; TRBD1 matches 8 bases. V dropped 2 bases and J dropped 5; count of bases not matched to a gene: 10. The germline V gene encodes CDR1 MGHRA and CDR2 YSYEKL. This CDR3 is 16 amino acids long. For the CDR3, the DNA is TGCGCCAGCAGCCAAAATAGTATCAGGGGGCGGGAGACCCAGTACTTC. It yields the protein CASSQNSIRGRETQYF.

The V gene is TRBV25-1, the J gene TRBJ2-5; the D gene is possibly TRBD2 (5 bases). The V and J ends lost 2 bases and 5 bases respectively, with 12 bases between them. Germline V gene sequence: CDR1 MGHDK, CDR2 SYGVNS. This CDR3 region has 14 residues. This chain's CDR3 is CASSEAGSGETQYF. CDR3 nucleotides: TGTGCCAGCAGTGAAGCAGGTTCGGGGGAGACCCAGTACTTC.

This clone was counted a few times. The chain combines TRBV19 with TRBJ2-7, with unresolved D. Trimming pared 3 bases from V and 3 bases from J, leaving 18 bases between. The CDR3 has 16 residues. Germline V gives CDR1 LNHDA, CDR2 SQIVND (reference sequence). CDR3 sequence (DNA): TGTGCCAGTAGTATCCGTAGACCAAACACCCGCTACGAGCAGTACTTC. It codes for CASSIRRPNTRYEQYF.

The chain recombines TRBV5-6 with TRBJ2-1; D tentatively reads TRBD1 or TRBD2 (5 bases each). The CDR3 has 14 amino acids. V lost 3 bases to trimming and J lost 7 bases, with 14 bases between them. Germline V gene data show CDR1 as SGHDT and CDR2 as YYEEEE. The CDR3 loop reads CASSSEGRPNEQFF. CDR3 nucleotides: TGTGCCAGCAGCTCCGAGGGACGCCCGAATGAGCAGTTCTTC.

The chain is built from TRBV6-5 and TRBJ1-2; weak D call: TRBD1 (6 bases). Germline V CDR1 and CDR2: MNHEY, SVGAGI. The CDR3 totals 14 residues. V was trimmed by 0 bases and J by 6 bases, leaving 11 bases between them. CDR3 region: CASSYSKQGNGYTF. CDR3 bases: TGTGCCAGCAGTTACTCTAAACAGGGAAATGGCTACACCTTC.

This clone was detected once. This chain uses TRBV11-2 with TRBJ2-7; 7 bases match TRBD2. V dropped 1 base and J dropped 4; count of bases not matched to a gene: 4. Germline CDR1 and CDR2: SGHAT and FQNNGV. The CDR3 runs 14 residues. CDR3 in DNA: TGTGCCAGCAGCTTAGGCGGGAGTAGATACGAGCAGTACTTC. The encoded protein is CASSLGGSRYEQYF.

The chain is built from TRBV6-6 and TRBJ2-1; 8 nucleotides match TRBD2. Germline V CDR1 and CDR2: MNHNY, SVGAGI (reference sequence). CDR3 length: 15 residues. J lost 2 bases, V lost 6 bases, and 6 bases had no gene match. The CDR3 bases are TGTGCCAGCAGGTTAGCGGGAACACCCTACAATGAGCAGTTCTTC. It translates to CASRLAGTPYNEQFF.

As for this clone: Its ends do not fully match the called genes, so a read error is possible. The chain carries TRBV18 and TRBJ1-1; no clear D. The CDR3 contains 11 residues. Germline CDR1 is KGHSH and CDR2 is LQKENI. The CDR3 DNA reads TGTGCCAGCTCACCACTCAAGTCTCTCTCGTTT. Residues: CASSPLKSLSF.

This clone turned up a few times. The CDR3 DNA reads TGTGCCTGGAAGGACGCTGCGTTAAACACCGGGGAGCTGTTTTTT. It encodes CAWKDAALNTGELFF. The rearrangement uses TRBV30 and TRBJ2-2; D unclear. Per the germline V gene, CDR1 is GTSNPN and CDR2 is SVGIG (reference sequence). Trimming stripped 4 bases from V and 2 bases from J, with 14 bases between. The CDR3 consists of 15 residues.

The CDR3 coding sequence is TGCGCCAGCAGTGAACTCCACCCCAACACTGAAGCTTTCTTT. Amino acid sequence: CASSELHPNTEAFF. The rearrangement uses TRBV10-2 and TRBJ1-1; D unresolved. CDR1 is WSHSY, CDR2 SAAADI, per germline. The CDR3 has 14 residues. V was shortened by 3 bases and J by 2 bases, with 10 bases between the two germline ends.

The chain recombines TRBV15 with TRBJ1-4; D is unclear. CDR1 LNHNV and CDR2 YYDKDF come from the germline V gene (reference sequence). V lost 3 bases, J lost 1 base, and 12 bases lay in between. The CDR3 spans 16 residues. The CDR3 nucleotides are TGTGCCACCAGCAGGGGTGATTGGGGAACTAATGAAAAACTGTTTTTT. Its translation is CATSRGDWGTNEKLFF.

This clone has more than one count but fewer than ten. The rearrangement links TRBV4-1 to TRBJ2-7; 8 bases fit TRBD2. This CDR3 has 17 amino acids. Trimming cost V 0 bases and J 3 bases; bases outside gene matches: 10. Germline lookup yields CDR1 MGHRA and CDR2 YSYEKL. CDR3 sequence reads: CASSQEGLAGSFYEQYF. The CDR3 DNA is TGCGCCAGCAGCCAAGAAGGCCTAGCGGGTTCTTTCTACGAGCAGTACTTC.

The chain carries TRBV15 and TRBJ2-1; 8 nucleotides line up with TRBD1. V trimming: 5 bases; J trimming: 0 bases; junction bases outside the gene matches: 3. The CDR3 covers 15 residues. CDR1 and CDR2 (germline): LNHNV, YYDKDF (reference sequence). In DNA, the CDR3 is TGTGCCACCAGCGAAACAGGGGGCTCCTACAATGAGCAGTTCTTC. Translating it yields CATSETGGSYNEQFF.

The chain links TRBV28 to TRBJ2-7; 8 bases align to TRBD1. V lost 4 bases, J lost 0 bases, and 5 bases stayed unmatched. Germline V gene lookup returns CDR1 MDHEN and CDR2 SYDVKM. This CDR3 contains 15 residues. Here the CDR3 DNA reads TGTGCCAGCAGTTCCTCCGGGACAGGCTCCTACGAGCAGTACTTC. This translates into CASSSSGTGSYEQYF.

The chain couples TRBV5-1 to TRBJ2-1; D is perhaps TRBD2 (6 bases). CDR1 is SGHRS and CDR2 is YFSETQ in the germline V gene. V was cut by 6 bases and J by 9 bases, with 10 bases left in between. The CDR3 is made up of 11 amino acids. This CDR3 is CASTRGPEQFF. In DNA form, the CDR3 reads TGCGCCAGCACGCGGGGACCTGAGCAGTTCTTC. Looking up the rest from reference TRBV5-1 and TRBJ2-1 gives the full variable domain: KAGVTQTPRYLIKTRGQQVTLSCSPISGHRSVSWYQQTPGQGLQFLFEYFSETQRNKGNFPGRFSGRQFSNSRSEMNVSTLELGDSALYLCASTRGPEQFFGPGTRLTVL.

This rearrangement joins TRBV29-1 to TRBJ2-1; D is unresolved. Germline V gene data show CDR1 as SQVTM and CDR2 as ANQGSEA. The ends were cut back, 4 bases at V and 5 bases at J, with 6 bases in the middle. CDR3 size: 11 residues. The CDR3 protein is CSVVGHNEQFF. CDR3 sequence (DNA): TGCAGCGTTGTCGGCCACAATGAGCAGTTCTTC.

This clone showed up just a few times. V usage is TRBV19 and J usage is TRBJ2-4; D is unclear. Trimming pared 6 bases from V and 0 bases from J, leaving 9 bases between. CDR3 size: 14 residues. Germline V gene data show CDR1 as LNHDA and CDR2 as SQIVND (reference sequence). The CDR3 region is CASSYDLAKNIQYF. The CDR3 bases are TGTGCCAGTAGCTATGATCTAGCCAAAAACATTCAGTACTTC.